This entry concerns a single T cell receptor beta chain. Its antigen remains unknown. Recipients boosted at about 4 weeks or about 12 weeks are pooled. The data originate from a study of T cell responses to AZD1222 COVID-19 vaccine. Study-wide results and limits: Spike as a whole was targeted by vaccine-associated CD4 TCRs, dominant at 160-218 and 743-854. Repertoires were sampled only after the peak T cell response.

The CDR3 is 13 residues long. V dropped 3 bases and J dropped 1 base, with 6 bases sitting between them. Germline V gene sequence: CDR1 SGHAT, CDR2 FQNNGV. Generated by immunoSEQ multiplex PCR, the TCRdb table keeps only in-frame clones and is missing some. The sample holds about 110,000 clones, about 94% seen once. This clonotype originated in an adult who received the AZD1222 COVID-19 vaccine. The gene calls are TRBV11-2 and TRBJ1-2, with unresolved D. The source material was peripheral blood, sampled 28 days after the second AZD1222 dose. The CDR3 sequence is CASSLLGNYGYTF. The CDR3 coding sequence is TGTGCCAGCAGCTTGCTCGGTAACTATGGCTACACCTTC.